This T cell receptor (beta chain) was captured by sequencing in a study of T cells in Graves' hyperthyroidism and ophthalmopathy. Concerning this clonotype: The antigen remains undetermined.

Regarding the study as a whole: The model forecast ophthalmopathy, anticipating it by a median around 6.5 months before onset. Among thyroid clonotypes expanded above 0.001, most also appeared in blood.

Patients showing uncontrolled infection, other autoimmune disease, pregnancy or lactation were ineligible. The diagnoses drew upon clinical symptoms, serum thyroxine and TRAb, thyroid ultrasound and orbital computed tomography. The CDR3 regions of TCR beta were amplified from RNA transcripts. HTBI primers were the set used in a first-round RT-PCR of the TCR CDR3. TCRdb independently ran MiXCR on the multiplex PCR reads; one entry per CDR3 protein. The top ten clones hold 34% of a sample with about 640,000 distinct CDR3 sequences, around 21% of them seen once. V was clipped by 1 base and J by 5 bases, with 9 bases between them. Germline V gene sequence: CDR1 SGHAT, CDR2 FQNNGV. CDR3 length: 14 residues.

The receptor's source is a young man with Graves' ophthalmopathy. The sequenced sample consisted of blood. The rearrangement uses TRBV11-2 and TRBJ2-1, with D unclear. CDR3: CASSLAVHDNEQFF. CDR3 nucleotide sequence: TGTGCCAGCAGCTTAGCGGTTCACGACAATGAGCAGTTCTTC.